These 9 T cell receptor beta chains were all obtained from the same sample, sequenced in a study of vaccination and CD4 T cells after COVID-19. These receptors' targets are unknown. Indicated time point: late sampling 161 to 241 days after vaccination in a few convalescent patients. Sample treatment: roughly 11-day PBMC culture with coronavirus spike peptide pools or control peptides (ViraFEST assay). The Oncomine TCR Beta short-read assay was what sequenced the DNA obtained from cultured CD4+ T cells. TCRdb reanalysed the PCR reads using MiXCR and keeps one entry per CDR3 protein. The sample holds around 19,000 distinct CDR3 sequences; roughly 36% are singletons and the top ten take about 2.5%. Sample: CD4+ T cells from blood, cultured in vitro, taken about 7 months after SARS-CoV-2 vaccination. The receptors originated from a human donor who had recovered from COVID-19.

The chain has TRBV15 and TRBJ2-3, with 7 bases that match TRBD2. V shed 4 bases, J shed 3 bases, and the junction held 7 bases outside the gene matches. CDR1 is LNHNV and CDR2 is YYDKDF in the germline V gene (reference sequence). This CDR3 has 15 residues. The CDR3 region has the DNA TGTGCCACCAGCAAAGGGGACTATAAAACAGATACGCAGTATTTT. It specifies CATSKGDYKTDTQYF.

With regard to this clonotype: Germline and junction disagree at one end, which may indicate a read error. CDR3: CSAREASGSYGQHF. The CDR3 nucleotides are TGCAGTGCTAGAGAGGCTAGCGGGAGTTATGGGCAGCACTTC. V usage is TRBV20-1 and J usage is TRBJ2-7; TRBD2 aligns across 10 bases. The germline V gene encodes CDR1 DFQATT and CDR2 SNEGSKA (reference sequence). The CDR3 runs 14 residues.

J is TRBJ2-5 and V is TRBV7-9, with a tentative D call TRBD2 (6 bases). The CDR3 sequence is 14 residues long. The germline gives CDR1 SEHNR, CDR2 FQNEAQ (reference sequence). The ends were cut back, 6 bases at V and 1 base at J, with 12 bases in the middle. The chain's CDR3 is CASSQGLSQETQYF. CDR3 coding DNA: TGTGCCAGCAGTCAGGGACTGAGCCAAGAGACCCAGTACTTC. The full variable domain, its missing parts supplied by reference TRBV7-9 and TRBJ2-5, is DTGVSQNPRHKITKRGQNVTFRCDPISEHNRLYWYRQTLGQGPEFLTYFQNEAQLEKSRLLSDRFSAERPKGSFSTLEIQRTEQGDSAMYLCASSQGLSQETQYFGPGTRLLVL.

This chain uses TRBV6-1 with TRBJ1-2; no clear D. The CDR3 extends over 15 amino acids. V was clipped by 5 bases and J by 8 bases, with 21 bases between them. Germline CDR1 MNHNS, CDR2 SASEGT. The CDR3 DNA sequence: TGTGCCAGCAGTACCCACAGTTGGAGACGTAGAGGCTACACCTTC. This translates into CASSTHSWRRRGYTF.

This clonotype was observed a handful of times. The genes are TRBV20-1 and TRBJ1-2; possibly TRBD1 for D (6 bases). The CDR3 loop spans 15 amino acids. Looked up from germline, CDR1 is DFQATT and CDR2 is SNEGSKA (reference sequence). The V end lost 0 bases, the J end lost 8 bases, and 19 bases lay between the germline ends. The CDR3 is CSARDSGQPQEGYTF. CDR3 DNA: TGCAGTGCTAGAGATAGTGGACAGCCGCAGGAGGGCTACACCTTC.

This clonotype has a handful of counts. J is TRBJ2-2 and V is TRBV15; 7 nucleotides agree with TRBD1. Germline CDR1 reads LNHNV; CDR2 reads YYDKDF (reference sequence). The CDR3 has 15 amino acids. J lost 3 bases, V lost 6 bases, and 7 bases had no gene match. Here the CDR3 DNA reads TGTGCCACCAGGGAAAGGGGGCGGGACACCGGGGAGCTGTTTTTT. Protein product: CATRERGRDTGELFF.

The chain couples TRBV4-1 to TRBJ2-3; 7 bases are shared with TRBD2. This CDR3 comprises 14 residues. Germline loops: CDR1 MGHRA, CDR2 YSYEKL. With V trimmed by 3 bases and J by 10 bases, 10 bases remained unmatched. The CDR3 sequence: CASSQVGGTKAQYF. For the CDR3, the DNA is TGCGCCAGCAGCCAGGTGGGGGGGACTAAGGCGCAGTATTTT.

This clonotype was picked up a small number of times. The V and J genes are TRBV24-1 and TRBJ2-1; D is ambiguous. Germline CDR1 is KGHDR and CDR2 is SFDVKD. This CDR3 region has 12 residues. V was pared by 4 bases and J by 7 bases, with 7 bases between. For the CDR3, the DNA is TGTGCCACCAGTGACCTGAGAAATGAGCAGTTCTTC. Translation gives CATSDLRNEQFF.

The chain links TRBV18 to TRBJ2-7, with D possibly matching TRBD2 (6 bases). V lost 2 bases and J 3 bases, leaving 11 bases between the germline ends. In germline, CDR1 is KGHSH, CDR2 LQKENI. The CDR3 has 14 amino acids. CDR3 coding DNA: TGTGCCAGCTCACCATTGAGGGGACTCTACGAGCAGTACTTC. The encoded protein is CASSPLRGLYEQYF.